This TCR beta chain was recovered during a study of cytomegalovirus exposure and HLA in healthy donors (dated by TCRdb to 2015 to 2018). Looking at the study overall: According to an earlier analysis of a few hundred of the donors, about 179 million T cells yielded 90 million to 140 million unique TCR beta sequences and about 280 Gb of sequence data. Both class I and class II loci were covered by HLA typing, at four-digit resolution. Using immunosequencing, the study profiled T cell repertoires from 666 subjects and related those repertoires to cytomegalovirus serostatus. In a later analysis, previously published TCR beta repertoires from roughly 710 donors were re-analyzed and high-resolution HLA genotyping was added so that TCR occurrence patterns could be studied. To predict cytomegalovirus infection status, the study brought together high-throughput TCR immunosequencing, statistical association of individual TCRs with disease status, and machine learning. A handful of DR-DQ haplotypes were handled as single units for association and clustering because linkage in the cohort was strong. Of the roughly 400 genotyped donors, 80% to 90% were placed in the genetic ancestry cluster associated with self-reported Caucasian donors. Alongside the repertoire data, information on donor age, sex, ethnicity and CMV serostatus was compiled. In addition to the first cohort of 666 subjects, a separate validation cohort of around 110 different subjects was used. All discovery cohort repertoires had been generated on a single sequencing platform. Among 398 genotyped donors of the cohort, an average of about 240,000 unique TCR beta nucleotide sequences were sequenced per donor, about a sixth of them non-productive. An earlier analysis of 587 of the donors used high-throughput TCR beta sequencing to judge whether each TCR beta V gene segment behaved as functional or pseudogenic. About 330 gigabases of sequencing data and 91 million or so unique TCR sequences made up an early release that covered nearly 650 HLA-typed donors. The study aimed to test whether cataloging public T cell receptors could reveal signatures of past pathogen exposure. The number of donors typed differed by locus, with about 629-640 for A, B, C, DRB1 and DQB1, more than 500 for DQA1, about 610 for DPA1, and 400 to 490 for DPB1. In the later analysis, no new phenotypic data were used to find candidate immune exposures; instead, reliance was placed on TCR beta sequences and their occurrence across donors. In a later genetic analysis, genome-wide SNP genotypes for about three fifths of the roughly 670 donors were used, and that subset was treated as a discovery cohort.

Turning to this clone: Its cognate antigen has yet to be identified. Base qualities are not recorded, but no much larger clone differs from it by a single base.

In total, 600 or so healthy bone marrow donors made up the cohort. Cohort members were all nominally healthy when sampled, although unrecorded immune exposures were likely present. The donor tested CMV seropositive and was one of the 289 seropositive cohort members. A peripheral blood sample was provided by each donor, and peripheral blood mononuclear cells were used for TCR beta sequencing. Genomic DNA was extracted from the blood cell samples with the Qiagen DNeasy Blood Extraction Kit. Overall results and qualifications from the work: A few of the identified cytomegalovirus-associated TCR beta chains were confirmed in vitro to be specific for cytomegalovirus antigens. A further reported finding was that TCR beta sequences accurately predicted the HLA-A and HLA-B alleles for most subjects in the first cohort. Some IMGT-functional V segments, including TRBV6-2 and TRBV6-3, could not be told apart with the 87-base-pair reads, so those segments were excluded. In a later analysis, about 17,000 TCR beta sequences were associated with specific HLA alleles at a false discovery rate of 0.05. In a later analysis, the rate of TCR association differed among HLA loci, with DRB1 alleles having the most associated TCRs and HLA-C alleles having the fewest. An association between a missense DCLRE1C variant and V-gene and J-gene trimming of TCR beta chains was found in a later genetic analysis and replicated in an independent cohort. Broadly in line with IMGT annotations, most TCR beta V segments showed up in productive rearrangements about 87% or about 30% of the time in an earlier analysis of several hundred of the donors. Across donors, most TCR sequences were observed very rarely, whereas some public TCRs were present in many individuals. A cluster of highly shared sequence variants was judged likely to be a technical artifact of the sequencing pipeline. A later genetic analysis reported fewer N-insertions in productive TCRs among donors in an Asian-associated ancestry cluster than the roughly 620-donor mean. Because counts were too low, roughly 17 rarely observed V segments, including chromosome 9 orphons, were left out of the earlier analysis of 587 of the donors. The only immune exposure information available for the cohort was CMV serostatus. According to the authors, the approach could potentially be generalized to other disease states and immunological phenotypes. Only TCR beta chains were sequenced in this cohort, and the absence of alpha or paired-chain data limited detectable features. Roughly uniform sequencing depth across donors was assumed in presence/absence analyses, although this assumption may not hold. In a later analysis, most CMV-associated TCR beta chains were found to appear HLA-restricted, with HLA associations seemingly driven largely by CMV exposure. Assigning TCR associations to individual alleles was difficult when HLA alleles, especially DR and DQ, strongly co-occurred. Correlated functional status among segregating V segments might reflect linkage disequilibrium, but an unknown experimental factor could not be ruled out. In a later analysis, HLA-associated TCR beta chains showed more clonal expansion and lower generation probabilities than non-associated chains that were equally common. The study listed 150 to 200 TCR beta chains as associated with cytomegalovirus. Cytomegalovirus status was reported to be diagnosed by the classifier with high specificity and sensitivity in both the original and validation cohorts. Several of the top co-occurrence clusters appeared to be linked to parvovirus B19, influenza, CMV and Epstein-Barr virus, according to a later analysis. Because HLA typing was missing for some donors at each locus, association tests included only the typed subset.

Per the germline V gene, SGHAT is the CDR1 and FQNNGV is the CDR2. Reading from cysteine to phenylalanine, the CDR3 counts 13 amino acids. Only the CDR3 part of the read is kept: 39 bases, read in frame from the first base. At the junction V is shortened by 1 base and J by 3 bases; bases outside the gene matches: 0. The library came from the immunoSEQ multiplex PCR assay. A mixture of 60 forward primers for TCR Vbeta segments and 13 reverse primers for TCR Jbeta segments was used in the multiplex PCR. Amplification of the CDR3 region of rearranged TCR beta genes was performed with a multiplex PCR assay on genomic DNA. The Illumina HiSeq System was used to sequence the amplified TCR beta libraries as 87-base-pair reads. The original pipeline was this. Across the 500 to 850 repertoires, a later analysis counted 75 million to 90 million unique TCR beta chains, around 10 million of which were shared by at least two donors. Raw reads were error-corrected and collapsed into unique sequences with a nearest-neighbor algorithm that merged closely related sequences to remove PCR and sequencing errors. V, D and J gene segments were assigned by aligning CDR3 sequences to IMGT reference sequences. Each retained sequence needed at least a six-nucleotide match to both a V gene segment and a J gene segment. Rearrangements were called productive when the CDR3 lacked stop codons and stayed in frame with V and J; all others were non-productive. Following IMGT convention, CDR3 was defined as the stretch from the second conserved V-encoded cysteine up to the conserved J-encoded phenylalanine. The earlier analysis of approximately 590 of the donors excluded any sequence lacking an unambiguous match to a single V gene segment. An earlier analysis of roughly 590 of the donors called V segments functional above 56.7% productive rearrangements and segregating when the between-donor standard deviation exceeded 5%. A statistical classification framework was built to diagnose cytomegalovirus status from the catalog of TCR beta chain sequences. V and J gene assignment, in a later analysis, came from comparing TCR nucleotide sequences with IMGT/GENE-DB human TR gene sequences. Using the TCRdist pipeline, a later analysis assigned CDR3 sequences along with most-parsimonious VDJ recombination scenarios. A later analysis defined each TCR beta chain by its CDR3 amino acid sequence plus V-gene family, and excluded reads lacking a unique V-gene family. As a way to deal with suspected cross-contamination and a sequencing artifact, a later analysis dropped 450 to 700 nucleotide sequences that were highly shared and had low generation probability. A later analysis calculated a clonal expansion index for each public chain from normalized within-repertoire ranks of inferred template counts. A later analysis computed generation probabilities with a VDJ recombination model fitted to out-of-frame rearrangements, and checked the results against IGoR. A later analysis scored TCR-TCR, TCR-HLA and TCR-CMV co-occurrence with hypergeometric tests, applying a repertoire-size bias correction to TCR pairs. False discovery rates were estimated in a later analysis by permuting HLA or CMV assignments 20 times. In a later analysis, co-occurring TCRs were grouped with DBSCAN, and TCRdist sequence similarity was added when clustering was performed within HLA-allele-positive subsets. Co-occurrence clustering excluded repertoires with fewer than 30,000 or more than 120,000 public chains, plus five with anomalous nucleotide sharing. In TCRdb, the immuneACCESS table is reduced to in-frame sequences with V and J assigned. These tables do not hold every clone; where another copy was compared, an unresolved V gene accounts for under half, and the others remain unexplained. V, J and clone size are those of that table, while D and trimming were read from the DNA. This sample lists 100,000 to 150,000 clones; approximately 85% were detected once. The ten largest make up about 8.6% of the sample.

This clonotype was sampled from a woman in her 50s in good health and CMV-seropositive. The sample consisted of PBMCs. The V and J genes are TRBV11-2 and TRBJ2-7; 7 central bases correspond to TRBD2. In nucleotide form, the sequence is TGTGCCAGCAGCTTAGGCGGGGGCTACGAGCAGTACTTC. Translation gives CASSLGGGYEQYF.